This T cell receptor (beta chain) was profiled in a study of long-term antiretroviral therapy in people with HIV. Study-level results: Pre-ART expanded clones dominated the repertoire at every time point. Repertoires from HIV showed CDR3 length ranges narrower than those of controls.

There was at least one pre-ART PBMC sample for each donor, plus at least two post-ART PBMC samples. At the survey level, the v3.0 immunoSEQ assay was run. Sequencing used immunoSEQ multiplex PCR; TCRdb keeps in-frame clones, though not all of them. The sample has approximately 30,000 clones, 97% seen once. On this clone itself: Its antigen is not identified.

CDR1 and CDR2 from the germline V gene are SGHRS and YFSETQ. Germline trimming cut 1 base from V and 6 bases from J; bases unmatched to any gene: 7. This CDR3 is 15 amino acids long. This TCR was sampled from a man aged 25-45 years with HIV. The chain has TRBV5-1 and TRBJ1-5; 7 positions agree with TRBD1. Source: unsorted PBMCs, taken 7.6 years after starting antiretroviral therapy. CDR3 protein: CASSLRTGPPQPQHF. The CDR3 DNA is TGCGCCAGCAGCTTGAGGACAGGCCCACCTCAGCCCCAGCATTTT.